Listed below are T cell receptor beta chains from one sample, sequenced in a study of cytomegalovirus exposure and HLA in healthy donors. The repertoire was sequenced with immunoSEQ multiplex PCR; TCRdb's copy has only in-frame clones and lacks some. The sample lists roughly 150,000 clones; approximately 80% were seen once. Sequencing used PBMCs. The receptors here all came from a man aged 40-50 years in good health and CMV-seronegative. CDR3s include the opening cysteine and the closing phenylalanine or tryptophan. The D gene is left open where the match is weak. Clone sizes are given selectively: once, few, many, or a class where the clone is expanded.

CDR3nt	CDR3aa	j_gene	abundance	d_gene	v_gene
TGTGCCGGACTTCAAGACGGGGATAATGAAAAACTGTTTTTT	CAGLQDGDNEKLFF	TRBJ1-4	NA	NA	TRBV30
TGTGCCAGCAGTTTAGGCGGGGACGAGCAGTACTTC	CASSLGGDEQYF	TRBJ2-7	NA	NA	TRBV28
TGCAGCGTTGGCGGGGAAGAGACCCAGTACTTC	CSVGGEETQYF	TRBJ2-5	NA	NA	TRBV29-1
TGTGCCAGCAGCTTAGGAGCCGGGACAGGGGGTGAGACCCAGTACTTC	CASSLGAGTGGETQYF	TRBJ2-5	NA	TRBD1	TRBV11-1
TGTGCCAGCAGCTTTTCAGGTCCCTTGGATACGCAGTATTTT	CASSFSGPLDTQYF	TRBJ2-3	NA	NA	TRBV7-9
TGTGCCAGCAGTGATGTCTGGGGAGGGCAGCCCCAGCATTTT	CASSDVWGGQPQHF	TRBJ1-5	NA	NA	TRBV2
TGTGCCAGCAGAGTCACAGGGGGCTATCAGCCCCAGCATTTT	CASRVTGGYQPQHF	TRBJ1-5	NA	TRBD1	TRBV27
TGTGCCAGCAGCAAGGGACTAGCGGGGGTCAAAAACATTCAGTACTTC	CASSKGLAGVKNIQYF	TRBJ2-4	NA	TRBD2	TRBV7-2
TGTGCCAGCAGCTTAAGTCCCTTGAGCGGGAGGGCCGTTGAGCAGTTCTTC	CASSLSPLSGRAVEQFF	TRBJ2-1	NA	TRBD2	TRBV7-9
TGTGCCAGCAGCTTGGCAGGGCCGGTTTCCGACTACGAGCAGTACTTC	CASSLAGPVSDYEQYF	TRBJ2-7	NA	NA	TRBV5-4
TGTGCCTGGAATTGGGGGCACGGAAACACCATATATTTT	CAWNWGHGNTIYF	TRBJ1-3	NA	NA	TRBV30
TGTGCGACCAGGAGGGGGACTAGCGTGTTCCAAGAGACCCAGTACTTC	CATRRGTSVFQETQYF	TRBJ2-5	NA	TRBD2	TRBV7-9
TGTGCCAGCAGCTTACCTTTGTCCGACGAGCAGTACTTC	CASSLPLSDEQYF	TRBJ2-7	NA	NA	TRBV7-9
TGTGCCAGCAGCGTAGCCTCCTCGTTCCACGAGCAGTACTTC	CASSVASSFHEQYF	TRBJ2-7	NA	NA	TRBV9
TGTGCCAGCAGTCCCAGCGGGATCCGGAATGAGCAGTTCTTC	CASSPSGIRNEQFF	TRBJ2-1	NA	TRBD2	TRBV28
TGTGCCAGCAGCCAAGAAAGGAGTCAGCCCCAGCATTTT	CASSQERSQPQHF	TRBJ1-5	NA	NA	TRBV4-2
TGTGCCTGGAGGACAGGGGCCCCTCTTCGCGAGCAGTACTTC	CAWRTGAPLREQYF	TRBJ2-7	NA	TRBD1	TRBV30
TGCGCCAGCAGCCCGGGGGATGGCAGGGCGGTCACTGAAGCTTTCTTT	CASSPGDGRAVTEAFF	TRBJ1-1	once	NA	TRBV5-1
TGTGCCAGCAGTCCCGAGGCCAGGGTCCACGAGCAGCACTTC	CASSPEARVHEQHF	TRBJ2-7	NA	NA	TRBV27
TGTGCCATCAGTGAGTCGGGGGGCGGGAGGTACTACGAGCAGTACTTC	CAISESGGGRYYEQYF	TRBJ2-7	NA	TRBD2	TRBV10-3
TGCGCCAGCAGCCTACAGGGGGCAGGCACTGAAGCTTTCTTT	CASSLQGAGTEAFF	TRBJ1-1	NA	TRBD1	TRBV4-1
TGTGCCAGCAGTTATCGGTCGTTGGCCGGGGAGCTGTTTTTT	CASSYRSLAGELFF	TRBJ2-2	NA	NA	TRBV6-5
TGTGCCACCGCTGGACAGGGGCTCGGGGAGACCCAGTACTTC	CATAGQGLGETQYF	TRBJ2-5	few	TRBD1	TRBV28
TGTGCCAGCAGTTGGGAGTCCGGGGAGCTGTTTTTT	CASSWESGELFF	TRBJ2-2	NA	NA	TRBV27
TGTGCCAGCAGCCCACTCTCCTTTGACTGGAGTCTCACAGATACGCAGTATTTT	CASSPLSFDWSLTDTQYF	TRBJ2-3	NA	NA	TRBV9
TGTGCCAGCAGTCGGGCCGGGGGGGGCCAAGAGACCCAGTACTTC	CASSRAGGGQETQYF	TRBJ2-5	NA	TRBD2	TRBV7-2
TGTGCCTTCCAGCGACTAGCGGGCACCGATACGCAGTATTTT	CAFQRLAGTDTQYF	TRBJ2-3	once	TRBD2	TRBV30
TGTGCCAGCTCAACCCAGACAGAGAATCAGCCCCAGCATTTT	CASSTQTENQPQHF	TRBJ1-5	NA	NA	TRBV18
TGTGCCAGCAGGGCACACGAAACCGGGGAGCTGTTTTTT	CASRAHETGELFF	TRBJ2-2	NA	NA	TRBV2
TGTGCCAGCAGTTTATCGCGAGGCACCGTGAACACTGAAGCTTTCTTT	CASSLSRGTVNTEAFF	TRBJ1-1	NA	NA	TRBV27
TGTGCCAGCAGTTTAGCCGGGACAGGGGGCTATGGCTACACCTTC	CASSLAGTGGYGYTF	TRBJ1-2	NA	TRBD1	TRBV27
TGTGCCAGTAGTCAGGGATTGGGCATGAACACTGAAGCTTTCTTT	CASSQGLGMNTEAFF	TRBJ1-1	once	NA	TRBV19
TGTGCCAGCAGTGTACGACGGACAGGGGATACCGGGGAGCTGTTTTTT	CASSVRRTGDTGELFF	TRBJ2-2	NA	TRBD1	TRBV6-1
TGTGCCAGCAGTGAAGCGCCGGGAGGAGGATTGAACACTGAAGCTTTCTTT	CASSEAPGGGLNTEAFF	TRBJ1-1	NA	NA	TRBV6-1
TGTGCCAGTAGTATAGTTGGGACAGGAACCTCCTACGAGCAGTACTTC	CASSIVGTGTSYEQYF	TRBJ2-7	NA	TRBD1	TRBV19
TGCAGCGTTGAATTGCACGCACTGGAGACCCAGTACTTC	CSVELHALETQYF	TRBJ2-5	NA	NA	TRBV29-1
TGCGCCAGCAGCCAAGACCCGGGACAGGGGTATGAAAAACTGTTTTTT	CASSQDPGQGYEKLFF	TRBJ1-4	NA	TRBD1	TRBV4-3
TGTGCCAGCAGCATCACTACGCTCGGGACAGGGATCACTGAAGCTTTCTTT	CASSITTLGTGITEAFF	TRBJ1-1	once	TRBD1	TRBV7-9
TGTGCCAGCAGCCATAGGGGGAGCTCCTACAATGAGCAGTTCTTC	CASSHRGSSYNEQFF	TRBJ2-1	NA	NA	TRBV14
TGTGCCAGCTGCACTGGGGGGGCCGGAGATACGCAGTATTTT	CASCTGGAGDTQYF	TRBJ2-3	once	NA	TRBV6-1
TGTGCCAGCAGCGTAGGTCTTTGGGGCAGGAGCTACGAGCAGTACTTC	CASSVGLWGRSYEQYF	TRBJ2-7	NA	NA	TRBV9
TGTGCCAGCAGCCGAGGAGGGAACTATGGCTACACCTTC	CASSRGGNYGYTF	TRBJ1-2	NA	NA	TRBV28
TGTGCCAGCAGTTACTCGACAGGGGACTACGAGCAGTACTTC	CASSYSTGDYEQYF	TRBJ2-7	NA	TRBD1	TRBV6-5
TGCGCCAGCAGCGCCGGGACTAGCAAAGAGACCCAGTACTTC	CASSAGTSKETQYF	TRBJ2-5	NA	TRBD2	TRBV4-1
TGTGCCAGCAGTGAGAGAGGGGGCCGGAGAGATACGCAGTATTTT	CASSERGGRRDTQYF	TRBJ2-3	NA	TRBD1	TRBV6-1
TGTGCCAGCAGTCAACCGACAGGGTGGGCGTCTACCTACGAGCAGTACTTC	CASSQPTGWASTYEQYF	TRBJ2-7	medium-sized	TRBD1	TRBV28
TGTGCCAGCAGTTTAAGGGGAAGTTATGGCTACACCTTC	CASSLRGSYGYTF	TRBJ1-2	NA	NA	TRBV28
TGTGCCAGCAGCGTAGTGAGCGGCGGGGCGGGGGCCTATGGCTACACCTTC	CASSVVSGGAGAYGYTF	TRBJ1-2	few	NA	TRBV9
TGTGCCAGCAGCTTATCAGGGGGCATCTACGAGCAGTACTTC	CASSLSGGIYEQYF	TRBJ2-7	NA	TRBD1	TRBV7-9
TGTGCCAGCAGCTTAGCGGCTAGCTCCTACGAGCAGTACTTC	CASSLAASSYEQYF	TRBJ2-7	NA	NA	TRBV11-2
TGTGCCAGCAGTGAGCTCCTTCGTCTAGCGGGAGGTCCAGATACGCAGTATTTT	CASSELLRLAGGPDTQYF	TRBJ2-3	NA	TRBD2	TRBV25-1
TGTGCCAGCAGCACTAGCGGGAGGCATAATGAGCAGTTCTTC	CASSTSGRHNEQFF	TRBJ2-1	NA	TRBD2	TRBV9